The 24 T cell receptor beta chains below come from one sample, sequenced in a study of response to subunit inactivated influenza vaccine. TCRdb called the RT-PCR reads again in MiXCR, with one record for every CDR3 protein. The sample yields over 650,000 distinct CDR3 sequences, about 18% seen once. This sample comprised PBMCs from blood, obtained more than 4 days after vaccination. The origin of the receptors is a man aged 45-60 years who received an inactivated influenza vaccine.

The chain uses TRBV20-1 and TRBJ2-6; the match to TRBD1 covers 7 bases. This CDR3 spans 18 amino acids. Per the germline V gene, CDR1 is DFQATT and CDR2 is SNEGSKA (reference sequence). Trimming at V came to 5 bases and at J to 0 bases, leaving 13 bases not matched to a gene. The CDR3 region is CSASSTGTSSSGANVLTF. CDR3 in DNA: TGCAGTGCTTCTTCGACAGGGACATCAAGCTCTGGGGCCAACGTCCTGACTTTC.

The CDR3 protein is CASSPYSGGVSTDTQYF. As DNA, the CDR3 is TGTGCCAGCAGTCCCTATAGCGGGGGCGTTAGCACAGATACGCAGTATTTT. This chain joins TRBV6-1 and TRBJ2-3; 9 positions match TRBD2. The CDR3 loop spans 17 amino acids. Looked up from germline, CDR1 is MNHNS and CDR2 is SASEGT. V was clipped by 5 bases and J by 0 bases; unmatched bases: 9.

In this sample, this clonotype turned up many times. CDR3 bases: TGCAGTGCTACCCGAGAGGGCGACATGTCCGAGACCCAGTACTTC. It translates to CSATREGDMSETQYF. This chain uses TRBV20-1 with TRBJ2-5; D might be TRBD2 (5 bases). Germline V gene lookup returns CDR1 DFQATT and CDR2 SNEGSKA (reference sequence). The CDR3 length is 15 residues. The V and J ends lost 4 bases and 5 bases respectively, with 20 bases between them.

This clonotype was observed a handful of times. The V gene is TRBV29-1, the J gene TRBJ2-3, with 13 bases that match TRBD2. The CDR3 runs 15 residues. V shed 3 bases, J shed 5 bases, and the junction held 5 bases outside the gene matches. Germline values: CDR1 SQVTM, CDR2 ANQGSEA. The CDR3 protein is CSVDTSGRAGDTQYF. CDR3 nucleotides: TGCAGCGTTGACACTAGCGGGAGGGCCGGAGATACGCAGTATTTT.

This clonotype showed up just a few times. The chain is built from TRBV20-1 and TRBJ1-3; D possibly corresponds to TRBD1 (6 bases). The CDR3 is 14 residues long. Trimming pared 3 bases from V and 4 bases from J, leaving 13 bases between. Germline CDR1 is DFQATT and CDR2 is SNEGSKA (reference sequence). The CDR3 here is CSASGGASGNTIYF. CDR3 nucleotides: TGCAGTGCTAGTGGGGGGGCGTCCGGAAACACCATATATTTT.

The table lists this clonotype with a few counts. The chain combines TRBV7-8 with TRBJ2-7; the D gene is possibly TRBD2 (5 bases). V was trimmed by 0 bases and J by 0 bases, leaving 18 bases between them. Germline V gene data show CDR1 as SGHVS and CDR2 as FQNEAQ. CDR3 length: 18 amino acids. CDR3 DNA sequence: TGTGCCAGCAGCTTAGCCGGGGTCGGATGGTCCCGCTCCTACGAGCAGTACTTC. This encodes CASSLAGVGWSRSYEQYF.

Here the CDR3 reads CASSQGGASNTGELFF. CDR3 nucleotide sequence: TGTGCCAGCAGCCAAGGGGGGGCCTCGAACACCGGGGAGCTGTTTTTT. This chain uses TRBV3-1 with TRBJ2-2; either TRBD1 or TRBD2 may supply D (6 bases each). The length of the CDR3 is 16 residues. Germline V gene lookup returns CDR1 LGHDT and CDR2 YNNKEL (reference sequence). V lost 1 base and J 0 bases, leaving 9 bases between the germline ends.

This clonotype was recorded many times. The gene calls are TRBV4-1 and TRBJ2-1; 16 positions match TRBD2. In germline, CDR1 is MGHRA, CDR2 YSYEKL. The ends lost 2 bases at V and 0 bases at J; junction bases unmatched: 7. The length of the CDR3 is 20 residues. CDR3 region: CASSQLTGTSGGASYNEQFF. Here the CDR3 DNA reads TGCGCCAGCAGCCAACTAACCGGGACTAGCGGGGGGGCCTCCTACAATGAGCAGTTCTTC.

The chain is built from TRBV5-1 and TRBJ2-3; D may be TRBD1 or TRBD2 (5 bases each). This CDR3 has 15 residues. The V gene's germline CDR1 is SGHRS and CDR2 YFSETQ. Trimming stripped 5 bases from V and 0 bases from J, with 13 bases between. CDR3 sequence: CASSRTGRSTDTQYF. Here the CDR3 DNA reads TGCGCCAGCAGTCGGACGGGACGGAGCACAGATACGCAGTATTTT.

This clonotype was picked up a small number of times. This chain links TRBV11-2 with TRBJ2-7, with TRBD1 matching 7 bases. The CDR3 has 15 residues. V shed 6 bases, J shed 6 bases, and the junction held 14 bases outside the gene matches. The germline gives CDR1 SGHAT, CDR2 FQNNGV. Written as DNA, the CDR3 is TGTGCCAGCAGTCTGCAAGGACAGGCCTCAGGCGAGCAGTACTTC. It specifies CASSLQGQASGEQYF.

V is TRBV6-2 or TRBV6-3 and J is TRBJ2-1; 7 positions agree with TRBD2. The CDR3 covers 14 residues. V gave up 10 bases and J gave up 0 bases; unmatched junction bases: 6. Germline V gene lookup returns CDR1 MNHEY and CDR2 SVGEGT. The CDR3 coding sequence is TGTGCCACCTGGGAGGGGAGCTCCTACAATGAGCAGTTCTTC. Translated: CATWEGSSYNEQFF.

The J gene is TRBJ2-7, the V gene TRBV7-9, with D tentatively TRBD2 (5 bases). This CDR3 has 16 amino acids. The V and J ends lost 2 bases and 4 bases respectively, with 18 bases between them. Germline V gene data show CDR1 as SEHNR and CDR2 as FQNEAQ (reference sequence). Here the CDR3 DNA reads TGTGCCAGCAGCTTAATCAGCGGTCAAATTACTTACGAGCAGTACTTC. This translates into CASSLISGQITYEQYF.

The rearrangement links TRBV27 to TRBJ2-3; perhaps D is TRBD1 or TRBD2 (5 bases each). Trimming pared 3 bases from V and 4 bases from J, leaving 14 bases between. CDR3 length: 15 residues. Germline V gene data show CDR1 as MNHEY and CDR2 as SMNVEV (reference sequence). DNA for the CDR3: TGTGCCAGCAGTTTTGGGACGTTCAGTCCAGATACGCAGTATTTT. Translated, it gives CASSFGTFSPDTQYF.

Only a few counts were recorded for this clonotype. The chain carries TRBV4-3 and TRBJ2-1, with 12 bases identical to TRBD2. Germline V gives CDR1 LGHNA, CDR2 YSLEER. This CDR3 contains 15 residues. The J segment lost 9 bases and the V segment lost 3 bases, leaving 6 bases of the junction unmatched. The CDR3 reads CASSHETSGRGEQFF. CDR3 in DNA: TGCGCCAGCAGCCACGAGACTAGCGGGAGAGGTGAGCAGTTCTTC.

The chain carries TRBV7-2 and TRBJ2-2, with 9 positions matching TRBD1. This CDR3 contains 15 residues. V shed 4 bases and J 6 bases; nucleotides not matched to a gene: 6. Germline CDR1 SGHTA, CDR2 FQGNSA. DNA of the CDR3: TGTGCCAGCAGCTCAAGGACAGGGGCGGCCGGGGAGCTGTTTTTT. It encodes CASSSRTGAAGELFF.

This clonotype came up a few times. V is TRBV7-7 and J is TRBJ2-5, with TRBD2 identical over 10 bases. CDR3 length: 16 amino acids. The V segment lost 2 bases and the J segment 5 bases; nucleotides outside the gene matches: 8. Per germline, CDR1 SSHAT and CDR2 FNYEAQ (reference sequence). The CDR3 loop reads CASSLTSSGSSETQYF. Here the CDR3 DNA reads TGTGCCAGCAGCTTAACGTCTAGCGGGAGCTCGGAGACCCAGTACTTC.

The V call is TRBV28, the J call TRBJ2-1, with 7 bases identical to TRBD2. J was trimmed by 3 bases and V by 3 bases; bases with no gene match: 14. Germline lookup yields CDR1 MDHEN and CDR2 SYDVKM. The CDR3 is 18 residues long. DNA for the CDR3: TGTGCCAGCAGTTTCCCCAGCGCGGCGGGAGAAAACTACAATGAGCAGTTCTTC. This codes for CASSFPSAAGENYNEQFF.

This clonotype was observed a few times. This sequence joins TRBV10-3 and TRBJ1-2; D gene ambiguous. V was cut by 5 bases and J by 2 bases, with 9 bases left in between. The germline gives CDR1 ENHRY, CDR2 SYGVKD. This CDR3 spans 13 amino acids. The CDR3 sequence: CAISTSPNYGYTF. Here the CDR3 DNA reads TGTGCCATCAGTACCTCTCCGAACTATGGCTACACCTTC.

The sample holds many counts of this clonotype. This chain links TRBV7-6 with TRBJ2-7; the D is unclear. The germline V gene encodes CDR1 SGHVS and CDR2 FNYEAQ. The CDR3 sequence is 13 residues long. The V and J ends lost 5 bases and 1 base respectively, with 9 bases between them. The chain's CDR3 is CASSTRESYEQYF. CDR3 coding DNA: TGTGCCAGCAGCACCAGAGAATCCTACGAGCAGTACTTC.

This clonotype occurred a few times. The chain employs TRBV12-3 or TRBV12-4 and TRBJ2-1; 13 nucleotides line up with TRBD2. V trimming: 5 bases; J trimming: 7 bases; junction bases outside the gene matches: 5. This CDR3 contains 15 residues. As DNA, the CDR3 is TGTGCCAGCAGTGTACTAGCGGGGGGGCCGAATGAGCAGTTCTTC. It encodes CASSVLAGGPNEQFF.

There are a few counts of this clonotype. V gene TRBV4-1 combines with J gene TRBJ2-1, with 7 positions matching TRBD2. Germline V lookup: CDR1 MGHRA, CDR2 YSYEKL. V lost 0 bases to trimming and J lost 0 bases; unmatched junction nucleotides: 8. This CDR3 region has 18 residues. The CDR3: CASSQDPPGGSSYNEQFF. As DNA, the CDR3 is TGCGCCAGCAGCCAAGATCCGCCGGGAGGAAGCTCCTACAATGAGCAGTTCTTC.

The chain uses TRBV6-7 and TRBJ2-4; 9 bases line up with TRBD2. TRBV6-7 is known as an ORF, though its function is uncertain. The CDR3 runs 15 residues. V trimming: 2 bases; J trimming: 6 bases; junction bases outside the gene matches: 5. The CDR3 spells CASSYALTSGNIQYF. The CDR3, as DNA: TGTGCCAGCAGTTACGCCCTGACTAGCGGAAACATTCAGTACTTC.

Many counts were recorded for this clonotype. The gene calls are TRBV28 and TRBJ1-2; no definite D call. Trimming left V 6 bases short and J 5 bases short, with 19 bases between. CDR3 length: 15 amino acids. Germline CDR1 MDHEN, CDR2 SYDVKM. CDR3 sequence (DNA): TGTGCCAGCAGCCCCTTGGGGAGGGATGGGTATGGCTACACCTTC. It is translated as CASSPLGRDGYGYTF.

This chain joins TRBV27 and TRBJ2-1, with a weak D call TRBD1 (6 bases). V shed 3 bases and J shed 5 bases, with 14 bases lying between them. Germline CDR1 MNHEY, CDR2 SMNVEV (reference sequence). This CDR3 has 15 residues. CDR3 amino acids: CASSFQGPVNNEQFF. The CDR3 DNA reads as TGTGCCAGCAGTTTTCAGGGGCCCGTTAACAATGAGCAGTTCTTC.